Included here is one TCR beta chain sequence, with context. No cognate antigen has been identified for it. The record has no base qualities; no much larger clone is one base away. The data derive from a study of T cell responses to AZD1222 COVID-19 vaccine (dated by TCRdb to 2020 to 2022). As for the study more broadly: TCR sequencing covered fewer than 250 trial participants: 200 to 220 given two doses of AZD1222 and 26 given two doses of MenACWY control vaccine. Enrollment into the trials was organized by age into subgroups of 18-55, 56-69 and 70-plus years, and those subgroups contained approximately 160, 26 and 62 TCR-sequenced participants, respectively. On the study overall, not on this receptor specifically: Spike-specific TCR breadth and depth rose significantly after two AZD1222 doses compared with day 0 and with MenACWY recipients. Conclusions about previously exposed vaccinees are limited because only five to seven AZD1222 recipients were SARS-CoV-2 seropositive at baseline. Most participants were white British and females outnumbered males, and the authors suggested that clonal diversity may have been underestimated. In the small 56-69-year group, the increase in depth fell short of significance, most likely because of low power. No day 14 peak-response samples were available, so repertoires were characterized only after the peak T cell response. Reportedly, close to half of the unique spike-specific TCRs recognized epitopes lying outside the regions that are mutated in the B.1.351 and B.1.1.7 variants. CD4 TCRs associated with the vaccine covered the entire spike protein, and the dominant responses were in regions 160-218 and 743-854.

Here V drops 0 bases and J drops 5 bases, and the junction holds 9 bases not matched to any gene. The germline V gene sets CDR1 to SGDLS and CDR2 to YYNGEE. The CDR3 goes from the cysteine to the phenylalanine over 19 residues. Only the CDR3 DNA stays, 57 bases, in frame from base 1. The CDR3 regions of human TCRbeta chains were subjected to immunosequencing. As for how the authors treated the data: Repertoire TCRs were matched against a reference library of SARS-CoV-2-specific TCRs generated with the MIRA antigen-specificity platform. Breadth was defined as the fraction of unique TCRs that were SARS-CoV-2-associated, and depth was defined as the fraction of total T cells that were SARS-CoV-2-associated. Each spike-specific TCR was assigned to its reactive spike region and to a CD4 or CD8 class using the MIRA data. Log10-transformed breadth and depth values were compared by one-way ANOVA with Sidak's multiple comparisons tests. The table comes from immuneACCESS by way of TCRdb, which keeps in-frame sequences with V and J called. Part of the clones is missing from these tables; in studies checked, under half for an unresolved V gene and the rest for unknown reasons. The V and J calls and clone size come from that table; D and trimming were worked out from the DNA. The sample contains approximately 150,000 clones, roughly 92% of them found a single time. 9% to 9.5% of the sample goes to the ten largest clones.

This sample's time point label indicates: about 28 days (+/-7) after the second vaccine dose. AZD1222 recipients whose second dose came at about 4 weeks and those whose second dose came at about 12 weeks were combined into one group, since spike-specific TCR depth and breadth did not differ between the two schedules. The vaccinee samples were drawn from two UK trials, COV001 and COV002, one of which was a single-blind randomized controlled phase 2/3 trial testing AZD1222 (ChAdOx1 nCoV-19) in healthy adults. Trial participant PBMC samples were collected at day 0 and day 28 after the second dose for TCRbeta chain sequencing.

The sequence links TRBV9 to TRBJ2-1; 15 nucleotides in the junction match TRBD2. The receptor's source is an adult who received the AZD1222 COVID-19 vaccine. The sequenced sample was peripheral blood, obtained 28 days after the second AZD1222 dose. In nucleotide form, the sequence is TGTGCCAGCAGCGTAGATCCCGGGACTAGCGGGAGGTTAGACAATGAGCAGTTCTTC. It translates to CASSVDPGTSGRLDNEQFF.